Each of the 20 T cell receptor beta chains below was sequenced from the same sample in a study of blood T cell repertoires in COVID-19. Only in-frame clones appear in the TCRdb table, and some are missing; sequencing was by immunoSEQ multiplex PCR. Of over 95,000 clones detected, approximately 80% appear once; the ten largest clones hold roughly a tenth. Sequencing was done on a sample of peripheral blood. These receptors were collected from a human donor in a cohort sampled during active COVID-19.

The chain combines TRBV5-1 with TRBJ2-7; 7 bases fit TRBD1. Losses at the gene ends were 3 bases for V and 5 bases for J; bases not matched to a gene: 11. CDR3 size: 15 residues. In germline, CDR1 is SGHRS, CDR2 YFSETQ. The CDR3 sequence is CASSSVMTGRDEQYF. CDR3 nucleotides: TGCGCCAGCAGCTCTGTGATGACAGGGCGAGACGAGCAGTACTTC. The variable domain in full, with the rest retrieved from reference TRBV5-1 and TRBJ2-7, is KAGVTQTPRYLIKTRGQQVTLSCSPISGHRSVSWYQQTPGQGLQFLFEYFSETQRNKGNFPGRFSGRQFSNSRSEMNVSTLELGDSALYLCASSSVMTGRDEQYFGPGTRLTVT.

The chain couples TRBV14 to TRBJ2-1, with D uncertain. The CDR3 totals 12 residues. Trimming pared 3 bases from V and 5 bases from J, leaving 5 bases between. Germline assignment: CDR1 SGHDN and CDR2 FVKESK. The CDR3 DNA sequence: TGTGCCAGCAGCCAGGCCCACAATGAGCAGTTCTTC. It specifies CASSQAHNEQFF.

V is TRBV6-6 and J is TRBJ2-1, with 7 positions matching TRBD2. This CDR3 is built from 15 residues. The V and J ends lost 10 bases and 0 bases, in that order; junction bases with no gene match: 9. Looked up from germline, CDR1 is MNHNY and CDR2 is SVGAGI (reference sequence). The CDR3 DNA reads TGTGCCAACGCGCGGGAGCCCAGCTCCTACAATGAGCAGTTCTTC. Its protein is CANAREPSSYNEQFF.

V usage is TRBV28 and J usage is TRBJ2-5, with TRBD1 matching over 7 bases. The CDR3 length is 15 residues. Germline CDR1 reads MDHEN; CDR2 reads SYDVKM. The trim removed 3 bases at V and 1 base at J, leaving 5 bases unmatched. CDR3 in amino acids: CASSFGGQVQETQYF. CDR3 in DNA: TGTGCCAGCAGTTTTGGTGGACAGGTCCAAGAGACCCAGTACTTC.

The chain joins TRBV28 to TRBJ1-2; D is undetermined. The V and J ends lost 5 bases and 1 base respectively, with 20 bases between them. Germline values: CDR1 MDHEN, CDR2 SYDVKM. The CDR3 totals 17 residues. CDR3 DNA sequence: TGTGCCAGCAGTCCGTTGATTTACAGCAGCCTTAACTATGGCTACACCTTC. Amino acids: CASSPLIYSSLNYGYTF.

The genes are TRBV28 and TRBJ2-2, with TRBD2 matching over 8 bases. CDR1 and CDR2 from the germline V gene are MDHEN and SYDVKM. V lost 6 bases and J lost 5; bases outside the gene matches: 8. The CDR3 has 15 residues. CDR3 loop: CASSPSRGVTGELFF. In DNA form, the CDR3 reads TGTGCCAGCAGCCCGTCGCGGGGGGTGACCGGGGAGCTGTTTTTT. Full variable domain (remainder filled in from reference TRBV28 and TRBJ2-2): DVKVTQSSRYLVKRTGEKVFLECVQDMDHENMFWYRQDPGLGLRLIYFSYDVKMKEKGDIPEGYSVSREKKERFSLILESASTNQTSMYLCASSPSRGVTGELFFGEGSRLTVL.

This chain links TRBV7-8 with TRBJ1-1; D not resolved. Deletions cut 5 bases from V and 1 base from J, with 11 bases between. This CDR3 is 14 amino acids long. Germline CDR1 and CDR2: SGHVS and FQNEAQ. The CDR3 is CASSPTAGNTEAFF. The CDR3 DNA reads TGTGCCAGCAGCCCTACCGCAGGGAACACTGAAGCTTTCTTT.

The chain recombines TRBV24-1 with TRBJ1-3; 7 bases map to TRBD1. Germline lookup yields CDR1 KGHDR and CDR2 SFDVKD. The length of the CDR3 is 13 residues. For the CDR3, the DNA is TGTGTACAGGGGAAAACCTCTGGAAACACCATATATTTT. Its translation is CVQGKTSGNTIYF.

This sequence joins TRBV7-9 and TRBJ2-1, with TRBD1 matching 9 bases. V trimming: 2 bases; J trimming: 7 bases; junction bases outside the gene matches: 9. CDR1 is SEHNR, CDR2 FQNEAQ, per germline (reference sequence). The CDR3 length is 16 residues. CDR3 in DNA: TGTGCCAGCAGCTTATGGGCGGGACAGGGTAAGAATGAGCAGTTCTTC. Protein product: CASSLWAGQGKNEQFF.

The chain recombines TRBV6-1 with TRBJ2-2; 10 bases line up with TRBD1. In germline, CDR1 is MNHNS, CDR2 SASEGT. J gave up 6 bases and V 4 bases, and 8 bases lay outside the gene matches. The CDR3 is 16 residues long. CDR3: CASSARDRGGSGELFF. The CDR3 nucleotides read TGTGCCAGCAGTGCCCGGGACAGGGGTGGGTCCGGGGAGCTGTTTTTT.

V usage is TRBV7-8 and J usage is TRBJ2-3, with D possibly matching TRBD1 (6 bases). This CDR3 region has 13 residues. Trimming pared 2 bases from V and 4 bases from J, leaving 7 bases between. The germline V gene encodes CDR1 SGHVS and CDR2 FQNEAQ. The CDR3 nucleotides are TGTGCCAGCAGCTTAACAGGGCCAGATACGCAGTATTTT. It yields the protein CASSLTGPDTQYF.

This chain connects TRBV6-2 or TRBV6-3 to TRBJ2-1, with 9 bases identical to TRBD2. CDR3 length: 14 residues. CDR1 is MNHEY and CDR2 is SVGEGT in the germline V gene. V was pared by 5 bases and J by 4 bases, with 3 bases of the junction left unmatched. CDR3 nucleotide sequence: TGTGCCAGCAGTATAGCGGGGGTTTACAATGAGCAGTTCTTC. Its protein is CASSIAGVYNEQFF.

The chain carries TRBV5-4 and TRBJ1-2, with unresolved D. In germline, CDR1 is SGHNT, CDR2 YYREEE (reference sequence). This CDR3 region has 13 residues. Trimming left V 2 bases short and J 9 bases short, with 14 bases between. The CDR3 bases are TGTGCCAGCAGCTTACGAAACCCAGCGAGCTACACCTTC. Protein: CASSLRNPASYTF.

The rearrangement links TRBV19 to TRBJ1-1, with 8 bases aligning to TRBD1. Germline V lookup: CDR1 LNHDA, CDR2 SQIVND (reference sequence). The CDR3 length is 16 residues. The V gene end was trimmed by 4 bases and the J gene end by 1 base; junction bases not matched to a gene: 8. CDR3 amino acids: CASSKTGTGKNTEAFF. The DNA for the CDR3 is TGTGCCAGTAGTAAAACCGGGACAGGTAAGAACACTGAAGCTTTCTTT.

The chain is built from TRBV7-9 and TRBJ1-5; D possibly corresponds to TRBD1 (5 bases). This CDR3 is built from 15 residues. Germline V gene lookup returns CDR1 SEHNR and CDR2 FQNEAQ (reference sequence). V lost 1 base and J 2 bases, leaving 9 bases between the germline ends. CDR3 sequence (DNA): TGTGCCAGCAGCTTAGAAGGGGCTGGCAATCAGCCCCAGCATTTT. It specifies CASSLEGAGNQPQHF. Full variable domain (outside the CDR3, taken from reference TRBV7-9 and TRBJ1-5): DTGVSQNPRHKITKRGQNVTFRCDPISEHNRLYWYRQTLGQGPEFLTYFQNEAQLEKSRLLSDRFSAERPKGSFSTLEIQRTEQGDSAMYLCASSLEGAGNQPQHFGDGTRLSIL.

The chain combines TRBV21-1 with TRBJ1-2. TRBV21-1 is marked as a pseudogene. This CDR3 is built from 17 residues. The CDR3 loop reads CASSKDKGREDNYGYTF. The CDR3, as DNA: TGTGCCAGCAGCAAAGATAAGGGCAGGGAGGATAACTATGGCTACACCTTC.

The chain combines TRBV19 with TRBJ2-7; D uncertain. The CDR3 extends over 14 amino acids. Germline V gives CDR1 LNHDA, CDR2 SQIVND (reference sequence). V gave up 7 bases and J gave up 6 bases, with 19 bases separating them. The CDR3 protein is CASIFAYSPSEQYF. The CDR3 nucleotides are TGTGCCAGTATCTTCGCATACTCCCCCTCCGAGCAGTACTTC.

This clone has only a few counts. The chain joins TRBV11-2 to TRBJ2-2, with TRBD1 matching over 9 bases. The CDR3 has 13 residues. CDR1 and CDR2 (germline): SGHAT, FQNNGV. V shed 5 bases, J shed 6 bases, and the junction held 1 base outside the gene matches. DNA of the CDR3: TGTGCCAGCAGCCGACAGGGGGCCGGGGAGCTGTTTTTT. Its protein product is CASSRQGAGELFF. Full variable domain (outside the CDR3, taken from reference TRBV11-2 and TRBJ2-2): EAGVAQSPRYKIIEKRQSVAFWCNPISGHATLYWYQQILGQGPKLLIQFQNNGVVDDSQLPKDRFSAERLKGVDSTLKIQPAKLEDSAVYLCASSRQGAGELFFGEGSRLTVL.

The chain links TRBV18 to TRBJ1-5, with 8 bases aligning to TRBD1. Germline CDR1 KGHSH, CDR2 LQKENI. V lost 2 bases and J lost 4; bases outside the gene matches: 7. The length of the CDR3 is 16 residues. As DNA, the CDR3 is TGTGCCAGCTCACCAGTTGAAACAGGGGGAAATCAGCCCCAGCATTTT. Amino acids: CASSPVETGGNQPQHF. The full variable domain, its missing parts supplied by reference TRBV18 and TRBJ1-5, is NAGVMQNPRHLVRRRGQEARLRCSPMKGHSHVYWYRQLPEEGLKFMVYLQKENIIDESGMPKERFSAEFPKEGPSILRIQQVVRGDSAAYFCASSPVETGGNQPQHFGDGTRLSIL.

The V gene is TRBV7-9, the J gene TRBJ1-2; no reliable D call. Per the germline V gene, CDR1 is SEHNR and CDR2 is FQNEAQ (reference sequence). Trimming cost V 4 bases and J 4 bases, with 7 bases left between them. CDR3 length: 12 residues. The CDR3, as DNA: TGTGCCAGCAGCTCCCAGCGCTATGGCTACACCTTC. Translation gives CASSSQRYGYTF.